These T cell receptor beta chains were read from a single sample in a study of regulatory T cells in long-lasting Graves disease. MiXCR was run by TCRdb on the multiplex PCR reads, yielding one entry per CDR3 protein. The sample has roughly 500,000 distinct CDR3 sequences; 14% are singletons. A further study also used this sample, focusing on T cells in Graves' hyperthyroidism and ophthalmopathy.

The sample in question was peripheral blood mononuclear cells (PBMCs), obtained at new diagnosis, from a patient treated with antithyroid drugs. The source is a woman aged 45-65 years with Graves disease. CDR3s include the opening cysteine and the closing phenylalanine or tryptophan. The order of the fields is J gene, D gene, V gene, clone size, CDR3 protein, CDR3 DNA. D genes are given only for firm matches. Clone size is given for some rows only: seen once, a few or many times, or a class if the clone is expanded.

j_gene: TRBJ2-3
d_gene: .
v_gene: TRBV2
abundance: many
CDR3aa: CASSVSAVTDTQYF
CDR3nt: TGTGCCAGCAGTGTATCAGCGGTCACAGATACGCAGTATTTT

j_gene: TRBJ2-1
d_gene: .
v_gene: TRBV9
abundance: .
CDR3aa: CASSPTGPRGYEQFF
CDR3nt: TGTGCCAGCAGCCCGACAGGCCCGAGGGGCTATGAGCAGTTCTTC

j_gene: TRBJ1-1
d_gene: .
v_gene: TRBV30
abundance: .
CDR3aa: CAWTPQNTEAFF
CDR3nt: TGTGCCTGGACTCCCCAGAACACTGAAGCTTTCTTT

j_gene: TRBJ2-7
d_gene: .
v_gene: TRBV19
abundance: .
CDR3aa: CASSFFAGGTYEQYF
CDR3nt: TGTGCCAGTAGTTTTTTCGCGGGTGGGACCTACGAGCAGTACTTC

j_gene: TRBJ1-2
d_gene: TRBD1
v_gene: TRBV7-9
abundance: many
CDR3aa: CASSPMGFTGQANYGYTF
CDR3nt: TGTGCCAGCAGCCCGATGGGGTTTACCGGACAGGCCAACTATGGCTACACCTTC

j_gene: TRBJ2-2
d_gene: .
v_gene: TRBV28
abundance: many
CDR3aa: CASSPTGELFF
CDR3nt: TGTGCCAGCAGCCCCACCGGGGAGCTGTTTTTT

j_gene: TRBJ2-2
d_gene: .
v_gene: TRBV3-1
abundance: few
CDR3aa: CASSQGGVGELFF
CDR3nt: TGTGCCAGCAGCCAAGGTGGGGTCGGGGAGCTGTTTTTT

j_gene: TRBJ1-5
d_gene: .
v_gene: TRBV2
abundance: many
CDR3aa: CASKDNSNQPQHF
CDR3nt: TGTGCCAGCAAGGACAATAGCAATCAGCCCCAGCATTTT

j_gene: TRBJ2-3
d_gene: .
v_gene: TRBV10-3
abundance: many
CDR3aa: CAISASYVGEGSDTQYF
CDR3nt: TGTGCCATCAGTGCCAGTTATGTGGGAGAAGGTTCAGATACGCAGTATTTT

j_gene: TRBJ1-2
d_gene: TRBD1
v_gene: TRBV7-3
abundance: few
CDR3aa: CASSLMPAGQADGYTF
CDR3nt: TGTGCCAGCAGCTTAATGCCCGCCGGACAGGCCGATGGCTACACCTTC

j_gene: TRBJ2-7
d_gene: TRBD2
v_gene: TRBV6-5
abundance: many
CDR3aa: CASSYSREGYEQYF
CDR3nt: TGTGCCAGCAGTTACTCACGGGAGGGCTACGAGCAGTACTTC

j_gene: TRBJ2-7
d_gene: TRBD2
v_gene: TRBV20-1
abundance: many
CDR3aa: CSARAGTSDYYEQYF
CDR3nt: TGCAGTGCTAGAGCCGGGACTAGCGACTACTACGAGCAGTACTTC

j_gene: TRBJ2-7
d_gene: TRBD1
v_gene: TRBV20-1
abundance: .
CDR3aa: CSARQGAGEQYF
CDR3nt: TGCAGTGCTAGACAGGGGGCGGGGGAGCAGTACTTC

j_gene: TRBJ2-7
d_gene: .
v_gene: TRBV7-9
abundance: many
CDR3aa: CASSRSSSNYEQYF
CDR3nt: TGTGCCAGCAGCCGGAGCAGTAGCAACTACGAGCAGTACTTC

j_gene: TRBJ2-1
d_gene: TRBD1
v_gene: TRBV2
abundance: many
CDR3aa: CASGWDRDSYNEQFF
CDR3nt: TGTGCCAGCGGCTGGGACAGGGACTCCTACAATGAGCAGTTCTTC

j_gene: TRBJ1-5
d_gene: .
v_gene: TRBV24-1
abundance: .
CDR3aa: CATSDARYQHF
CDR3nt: TGTGCCACCAGTGACGCGAGGTACCAGCATTTT

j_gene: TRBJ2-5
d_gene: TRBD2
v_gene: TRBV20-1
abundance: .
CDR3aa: CSARASGSMGTQYF
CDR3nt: TGCAGTGCTAGAGCTAGCGGGAGTATGGGGACCCAGTACTTC

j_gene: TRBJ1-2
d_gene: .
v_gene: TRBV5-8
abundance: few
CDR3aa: CASSLLGLYGYTF
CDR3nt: TGTGCCAGCAGCTTGTTAGGGCTCTATGGCTACACCTTC

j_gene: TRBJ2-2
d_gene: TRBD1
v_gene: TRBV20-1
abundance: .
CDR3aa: CSARGAGQGNTGELFF
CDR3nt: TGCAGTGCTAGAGGGGCGGGACAGGGGAACACCGGGGAGCTGTTTTTT

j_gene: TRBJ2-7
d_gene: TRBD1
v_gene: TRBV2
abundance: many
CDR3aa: CASSPTGFNEQYF
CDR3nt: TGTGCCAGCAGCCCGACAGGGTTCAACGAGCAGTACTTC

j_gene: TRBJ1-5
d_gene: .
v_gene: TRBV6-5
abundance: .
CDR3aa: CASSYGGDGNQPQHF
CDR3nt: TGTGCCAGCAGTTACGGTGGGGATGGCAATCAGCCCCAGCATTTT

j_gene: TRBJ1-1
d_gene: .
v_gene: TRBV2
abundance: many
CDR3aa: CASRAKRGQNNTNTEAFF
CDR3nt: TGTGCCAGCAGAGCTAAGAGAGGACAAAATAACACGAACACTGAAGCTTTCTTT

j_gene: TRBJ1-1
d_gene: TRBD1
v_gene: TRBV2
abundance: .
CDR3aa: CASRRTGQMTFF
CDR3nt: TGTGCCAGCAGGAGGACAGGCCAGATGACTTTCTTT

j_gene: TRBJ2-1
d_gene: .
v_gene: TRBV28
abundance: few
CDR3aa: CASSPGVAEQFF
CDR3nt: TGTGCCAGCAGTCCGGGGGTTGCTGAGCAGTTCTTC

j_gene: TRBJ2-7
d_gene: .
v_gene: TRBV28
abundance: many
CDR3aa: CASIPDTTISYEQYF
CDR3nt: TGTGCCAGCATCCCGGACACAACCATCTCCTACGAGCAGTACTTC

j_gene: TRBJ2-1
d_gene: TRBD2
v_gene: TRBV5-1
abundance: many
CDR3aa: CASSLVAGGINEQFF
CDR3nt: TGCGCCAGCAGCTTGGTCGCGGGAGGAATCAATGAGCAGTTCTTC

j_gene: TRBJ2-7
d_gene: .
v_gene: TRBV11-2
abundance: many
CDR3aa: CASSEQSYEQYF
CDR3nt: TGTGCCAGCAGCGAACAAAGCTACGAGCAGTACTTC

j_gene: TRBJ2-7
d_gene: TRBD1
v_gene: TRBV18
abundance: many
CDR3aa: CASSQGAANEQYF
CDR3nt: TGTGCCAGCTCACAGGGGGCAGCCAACGAGCAGTACTTC

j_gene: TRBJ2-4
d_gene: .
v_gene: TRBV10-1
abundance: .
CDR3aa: CASRARPSQYF
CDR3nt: TGCGCCAGCAGAGCAAGACCCTCTCAGTACTTC

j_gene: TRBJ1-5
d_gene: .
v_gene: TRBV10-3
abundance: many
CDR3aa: CASAGLSNQPQHF
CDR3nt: TGTGCCAGCGCGGGACTTAGCAATCAGCCCCAGCATTTT

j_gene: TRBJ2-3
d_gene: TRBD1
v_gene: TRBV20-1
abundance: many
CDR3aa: CSATGTGTWEQDTQYF
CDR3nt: TGCAGTGCTACCGGGACAGGGACGTGGGAGCAAGATACGCAGTATTTT

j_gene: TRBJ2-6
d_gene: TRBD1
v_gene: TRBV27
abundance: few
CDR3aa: CASSWTGGALGANVLTF
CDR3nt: TGTGCCAGCAGTTGGACAGGGGGGGCCCTTGGGGCCAACGTCCTGACTTTC

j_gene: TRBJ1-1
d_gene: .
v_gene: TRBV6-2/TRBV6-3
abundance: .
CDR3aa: CASETGAIAEALF
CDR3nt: TGTGCCAGCGAGACAGGCGCCATCGCTGAAGCTCTCTTT

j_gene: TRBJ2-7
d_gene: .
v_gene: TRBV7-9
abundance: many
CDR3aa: CASSYQTGRAYEQYF
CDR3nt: TGTGCCAGCAGCTACCAGACAGGTAGAGCTTACGAGCAGTACTTC

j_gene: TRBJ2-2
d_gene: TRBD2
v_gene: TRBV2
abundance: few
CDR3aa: CASGLAGAGGELFF
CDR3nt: TGTGCCAGCGGCCTAGCGGGAGCGGGGGGGGAGCTGTTTTTT

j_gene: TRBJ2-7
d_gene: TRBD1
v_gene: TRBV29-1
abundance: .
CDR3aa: CSVSPRDRNYEQYF
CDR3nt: TGCAGCGTTAGTCCCCGGGACAGGAACTACGAGCAGTACTTC

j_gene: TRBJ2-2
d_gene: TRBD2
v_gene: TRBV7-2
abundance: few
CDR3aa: CASSQRLAGVGELFF
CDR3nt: TGTGCCAGCAGCCAGCGACTAGCGGGAGTCGGGGAGCTGTTTTTT

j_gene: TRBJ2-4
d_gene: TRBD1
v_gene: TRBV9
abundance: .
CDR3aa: CASSASPWGGQGGQYF
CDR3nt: TGTGCCAGCAGCGCCTCCCCTTGGGGGGGACAGGGTGGGCAGTACTTC

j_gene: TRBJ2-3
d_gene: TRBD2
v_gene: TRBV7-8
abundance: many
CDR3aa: CASSRRDYPRAGGTADTQYF
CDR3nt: TGTGCCAGCAGCCGTAGGGATTACCCACGAGCGGGAGGAACGGCAGATACGCAGTATTTT

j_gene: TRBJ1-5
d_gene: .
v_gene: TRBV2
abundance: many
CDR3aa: CASSDRVYSSRSNQPQHF
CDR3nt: TGTGCCAGCAGTGACAGGGTGTATTCCTCTAGGAGCAATCAGCCCCAGCATTTT

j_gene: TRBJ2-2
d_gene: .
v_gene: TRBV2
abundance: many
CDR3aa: CASSGVSRWTGELFF
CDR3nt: TGTGCCAGCAGTGGGGTCTCCCGGTGGACCGGGGAGCTGTTTTTT

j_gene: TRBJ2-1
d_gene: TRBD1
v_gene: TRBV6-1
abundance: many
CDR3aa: CASSPTGTGVHNEQFF
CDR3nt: TGTGCCAGCAGCCCAACCGGGACAGGGGTGCACAATGAGCAGTTCTTC

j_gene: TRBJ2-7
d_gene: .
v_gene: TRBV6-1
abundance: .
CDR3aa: CASSEQASGEQYF
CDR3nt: TGTGCCAGCAGTGAACAGGCGTCCGGGGAGCAGTACTTC

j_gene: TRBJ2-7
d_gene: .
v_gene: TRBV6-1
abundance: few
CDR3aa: CASSPLPEETYEQYF
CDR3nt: TGTGCCAGCAGCCCCCTCCCCGAGGAAACCTACGAGCAGTACTTC

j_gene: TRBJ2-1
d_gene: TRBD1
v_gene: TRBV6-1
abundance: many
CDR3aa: CASRTHHIRPGQGYDNEQFF
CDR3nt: TGTGCCAGCAGAACCCACCACATTCGTCCGGGACAGGGGTATGACAATGAGCAGTTCTTC

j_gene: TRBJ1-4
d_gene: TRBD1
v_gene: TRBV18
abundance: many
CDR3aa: CASSPGTGDEKLFF
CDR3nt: TGTGCCAGCAGTCCAGGGACAGGGGATGAAAAACTGTTTTTT

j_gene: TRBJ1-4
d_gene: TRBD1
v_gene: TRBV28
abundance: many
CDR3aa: CASSPLTGGYEKLFF
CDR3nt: TGTGCCAGCAGTCCGTTGACAGGGGGCTATGAAAAACTGTTTTTT

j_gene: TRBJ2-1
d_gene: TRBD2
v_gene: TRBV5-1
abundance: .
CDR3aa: CASSSTSGLAEGNEQFF
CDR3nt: TGCGCCAGCAGCTCTACTTCGGGACTAGCGGAGGGCAATGAGCAGTTCTTC